The clone carrying this T cell receptor beta chain turned up a few times. Antigen: not known. The sample belongs to a study of T cell repertoires in cytomegalovirus infection. Whole-study context: Evidence of both CMV infection and a matching HLA type came from public TCR beta signatures.

TCRdb reanalysed the reads using MiXCR and keeps one entry per CDR3 protein. The sample comprises a few hundred thousand distinct CDR3 sequences, about 18% of which are singletons, and less than 60% rests with the top ten. Study-level points and caveats: The ex vivo response was dominated by HLA-C-restricted CMV-specific TCR beta clonotypes.

The CDR3 has 21 residues. The V gene's germline CDR1 is SGHVS and CDR2 FQNEAQ. Trimming removed 0 bases from V and 0 bases from J; junction bases left unmatched: 17. Input material: CD8+ T cells from PBMCs. This sequence was found in a human donor in good health (CMV status not recorded). Some clones in this sample may be carry-over from other donors' samples. V is TRBV7-8 and J is TRBJ2-1; 7 positions agree with TRBD1. CDR3 nucleotide sequence: TGTGCCAGCAGCTTAGCACCTACAGGGGAGAGTTCCCTGGGCTCCTACAATGAGCAGTTCTTC. Amino acid sequence: CASSLAPTGESSLGSYNEQFF.